One TCR beta chain is described in this entry. This sample was included in a study of T cell clones after liver transplantation. Across the study: Graft-donor-reactive sequences were compared with third-party-reactive TCRbeta sequences from pre-transplant mixed lymphocyte reactions. Blood was drawn pre-transplant, before withdrawal, and after full or failed withdrawal.

The data were produced by immunoSEQ multiplex PCR, yet TCRdb's version contains in-frame clones alone and is incomplete. This sample has about 15,000 clones, with about 93% found just once. CDR1 MDHEN and CDR2 SYDVKM come from the germline V gene. The V and J ends lost 5 bases and 6 bases respectively, with 14 bases between them. The length of the CDR3 is 14 residues. The sequence was obtained from a human donor who received a liver transplant. The chain recombines TRBV28 with TRBJ1-5, with D possibly being TRBD1 (6 bases). Here the sequenced sample was CD8+ T cells from blood, taken before liver transplant. CDR3 nucleotide sequence: TGTGCCAGCAGTCCCGTTGGGGGCGGTCAGCCCCAGCATTTT. Protein product: CASSPVGGGQPQHF.